The sequence of this T cell receptor beta chain was determined in a study of cytomegalovirus exposure and HLA in healthy donors. In the study overall: In a previous analysis, 110 million or so unique TCR beta sequences were found from about 179 million T cells. The study placed 80% to 90% of its roughly 430 genotyped donors in the Caucasian-associated ancestry cluster. General observations from the study: Several of the most significant clusters were apparently associated with common viral pathogens in a later analysis. As confirmed in vitro, a few CMV-associated chains were specific for CMV antigens.

This clone is a singleton in its sample. Its target is not known. The PCR made use of 60 Vbeta and 13 Jbeta primers. The method was immunoSEQ multiplex PCR; TCRdb's version includes in-frame clones alone and lacks a portion of them. This table has about 120,000 clones, roughly four fifths appearing once. This TCR derives from a woman aged 18-29 years in good health and CMV-seronegative. The sample was PBMCs.

The CDR3 coding sequence is TGTGCCAGCAGTGGACTAGCGGGGAGGGATACGCAGTATTTT. It translates to CASSGLAGRDTQYF. The chain is built from TRBV7-2 and TRBJ2-3, with 12 bases lining up with TRBD2. Germline V gene data show CDR1 as SGHTA and CDR2 as FQGNSA. The CDR3 contains 14 residues. With 6 bases clipped from V and 6 bases from J, the junction kept 4 bases outside the gene matches.